This is a list of T cell receptor beta chains from one sample in a study of T cell repertoires in cytomegalovirus infection. TCRdb passed the reads through MiXCR, listing each CDR3 protein once. The profile shows 360,000 or so distinct CDR3 sequences, nearly 35% of them singletons. Their specific antigens are unknown. The source material was cultured PBMCs, sampled from culture after CMV antigen stimulation. Receptors originate from a human donor in good health (CMV status not recorded). Some clones in this sample may be carry-over from other donors' samples. The CDR3 runs from the conserved cysteine through the conserved F or W. Fields, in order: clone size, J gene, V gene, D gene, CDR3 protein, CDR3 DNA. D genes are given only for firm matches. A row's size may be missing; if present it is once, few, many or a size class.

>-|TRBJ2-5|TRBV7-3|-
CASSALRDIGTQYF
TGTGCCAGCAGCGCACTCCGGGACATAGGGACCCAGTACTTC
>-|TRBJ2-5|TRBV27|TRBD2
CASSRLAGEGTQYF
TGTGCCAGCAGCCGACTAGCGGGAGAGGGGACCCAGTACTTC
>-|TRBJ2-6|TRBV11-1|TRBD1
CATPDRVNGANVLTF
TGTGCCACACCGGACAGGGTAAATGGGGCCAACGTCCTGACTTTC
>-|TRBJ1-4|TRBV7-2|-
CASSSTGSGNEKLFF
TGTGCCAGCAGCTCGACAGGTTCGGGAAATGAAAAACTGTTTTTT
>few|TRBJ2-2|TRBV7-3|TRBD1
CASSPTGSNTGELFF
TGTGCCAGCAGCCCGACAGGGTCGAACACCGGGGAGCTGTTTTTT
>many|TRBJ2-7|TRBV7-2|TRBD1
CASSRDRDYEQYF
TGTGCCAGCAGCCGGGACAGGGATTACGAGCAGTACTTC
>-|TRBJ2-1|TRBV6-2/TRBV6-3|-
CASMVEVGYNEQFF
TGTGCCAGCATGGTGGAGGTAGGGTACAATGAGCAGTTCTTC
>many|TRBJ2-2|TRBV7-2|-
CASSSRWRTGELFF
TGTGCCAGCAGCTCCCGCTGGCGGACCGGGGAGCTGTTTTTT
>few|TRBJ1-5|TRBV20-1|-
CSAVTENQPQHF
TGCAGTGCCGTGACAGAGAATCAGCCCCAGCATTTT
>-|TRBJ1-2|TRBV7-9|TRBD1
CASSFDRGSNYGYNF
TGTGCCAGCAGCTTTGACAGGGGCAGTAACTATGGCTACAACTTC
>few|TRBJ2-3|TRBV6-1|-
CASSEDGTDTQYF
TGTGCCAGCAGTGAAGACGGTACAGATACGCAGTATTTT
>few|TRBJ2-1|TRBV28|TRBD2
CASSSLGRERGNEQFF
TGTGCCAGCAGTTCCCTGGGGCGGGAGCGGGGCAATGAGCAGTTCTTC
>-|TRBJ2-3|TRBV6-5|TRBD2
CASRPSGIDTDTQYF
TGTGCCAGCAGGCCAAGCGGGATAGATACGGATACGCAGTATTTT
>many|TRBJ2-3|TRBV7-8|TRBD1
CASSDLLGFLNRGMSYTQYF
TGTGCCAGCAGCGATCTTTTGGGCTTTCTTAACAGGGGAATGAGTTATACGCAGTATTTT
>-|TRBJ1-1|TRBV6-1|-
CASSEGAEAFF
TGTGCCAGCAGTGAAGGGGCTGAAGCTTTCTTT
>-|TRBJ2-1|TRBV2|-
CASSVALNSSYNEQFF
TGTGCCAGCAGTGTAGCGTTGAACAGCTCCTACAATGAGCAGTTCTTC
>-|TRBJ1-4|TRBV19|-
CASSIDRGKLFF
TGTGCCAGTAGTATAGATCGGGGAAAACTGTTTTTT
>-|TRBJ2-1|TRBV28|TRBD2
CASSSHGEGGNEQFF
TGTGCCAGCAGTTCCCATGGGGAGGGCGGCAATGAGCAGTTCTTC
>-|TRBJ2-7|TRBV6-6|-
CASSSALASYEQYF
TGTGCCAGCAGTTCCGCCCTCGCCTCCTACGAGCAGTACTTC
>many|TRBJ1-2|TRBV7-2|-
CASISSRGIGYGYTF
TGTGCCAGCATATCTAGTCGGGGAATCGGCTATGGCTACACCTTC
>-|TRBJ2-3|TRBV6-5|-
CASRELRTFTDTQYF
TGTGCCAGCAGGGAACTTCGAACCTTCACAGATACGCAGTATTTT
>many|TRBJ1-1|TRBV7-2|-
CASSLIRDPEAFF
TGTGCCAGCAGCTTAATAAGGGACCCTGAAGCTTTCTTT
>many|TRBJ2-1|TRBV7-8|TRBD2
CASSRQSSGTRIHNEQFF
TGTGCCAGCAGTCGCCAATCATCCGGGACTAGGATCCACAATGAGCAGTTCTTC